The text below deals with one TCR beta chain. Germline V gene data show CDR1 as MNHNS and CDR2 as SASEGT. V lost 7 bases and J lost 0; bases outside the gene matches: 6. The CDR3 consists of 15 residues. The data were obtained in a study of T cell changes during pregnancy in multiple sclerosis. Assay: immunoSEQ multiplex PCR; the TCRdb copy retains only in-frame clones and omits some. The table lists around 100,000 clones, 92% of them singletons. The gene calls are TRBV6-1 and TRBJ2-7; 10 bases align to TRBD2. This receptor was obtained from a female donor with multiple sclerosis, enrolled in a pregnancy study. Sequencing used peripheral blood, obtained in the third trimester of pregnancy. CDR3 amino acids: CASTLLAGPSYEQYF. CDR3 DNA: TGTGCCAGCACCTTACTAGCGGGACCCTCCTACGAGCAGTACTTC.